The TCR beta chain under discussion was sequenced for a study of blood T cell repertoires in COVID-19. Profiling relied on immunoSEQ multiplex PCR, and the TCRdb table lists in-frame clones only, not all of them. Of roughly 200,000 clones listed, about nine tenths were seen once; the top ten hold almost 4%. This CDR3 has 13 residues. Germline V lookup: CDR1 LGHNA, CDR2 YSLEER. The germline V and J ends were trimmed by 0 bases and 3 bases, with 5 bases remaining between them. The sequenced sample consisted of PBMCs or T cells enriched from blood (not recorded which). The sequence was collected from a woman in her twenties or thirties with acute COVID-19. The V gene is TRBV4-3, the J gene TRBJ1-1; D uncertain. The CDR3 DNA reads as TGCGCCAGCAGCCAAGATCGGGACACTGAAGCTTTCTTT. It encodes CASSQDRDTEAFF.